This T cell receptor (beta chain) is from a study of T cell responses to AZD1222 COVID-19 vaccine. Study overall: Analyses pooled second doses at about 4 or about 12 weeks.

Libraries were prepared by immunoSEQ multiplex PCR; TCRdb keeps only in-frame clonotypes and omits some of them. The top ten clones hold approximately 1.5% of a sample with about 150,000 clones, 85% to 95% of them seen once. CDR3 length: 14 amino acids. V was pared by 0 bases and J by 7 bases, with 14 bases between. Germline values: CDR1 SGHRS, CDR2 YFSETQ. V usage is TRBV5-1 and J usage is TRBJ2-7, with D possibly being TRBD1 or TRBD2 (6 bases each). This specimen was peripheral blood, taken on day 0 of AZD1222 vaccination. The sequence was collected from an adult in good health. The CDR3 DNA follows: TGCGCCAGCAGCTTGGAGGGGGGACCCTCTGAGCAGTACTTC. This codes for CASSLEGGPSEQYF.